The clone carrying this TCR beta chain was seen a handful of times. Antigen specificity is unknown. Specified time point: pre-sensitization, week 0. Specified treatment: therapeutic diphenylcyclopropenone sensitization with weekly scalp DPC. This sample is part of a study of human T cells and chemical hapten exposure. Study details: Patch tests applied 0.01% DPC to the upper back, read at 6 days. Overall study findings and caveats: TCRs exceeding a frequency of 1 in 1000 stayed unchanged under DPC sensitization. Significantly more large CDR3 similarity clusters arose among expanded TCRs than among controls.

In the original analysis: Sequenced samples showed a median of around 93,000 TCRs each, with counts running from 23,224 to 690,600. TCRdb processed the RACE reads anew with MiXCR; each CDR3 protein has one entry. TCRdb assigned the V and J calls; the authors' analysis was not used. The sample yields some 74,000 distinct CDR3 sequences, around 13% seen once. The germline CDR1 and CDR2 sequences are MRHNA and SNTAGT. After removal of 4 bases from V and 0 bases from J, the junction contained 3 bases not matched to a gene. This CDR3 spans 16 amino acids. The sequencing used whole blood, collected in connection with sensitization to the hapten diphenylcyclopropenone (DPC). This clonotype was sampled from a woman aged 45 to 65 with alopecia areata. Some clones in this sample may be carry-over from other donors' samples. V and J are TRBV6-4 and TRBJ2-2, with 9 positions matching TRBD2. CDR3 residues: CASSARLAANTGELFF. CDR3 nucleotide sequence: TGTGCCAGCAGTGCCCGACTAGCGGCGAACACCGGGGAGCTGTTTTTT.